Reported below is one T cell receptor (beta chain). This sample was included in a study of lymphopenia after photon versus proton radiotherapy. V was clipped by 7 bases and J by 0 bases; unmatched bases: 7. The V gene's germline CDR1 is MNHEY and CDR2 SMNVEV (reference sequence). The CDR3 sequence is 15 residues long. Sequenced by immunoSEQ multiplex PCR; TCRdb stores in-frame clones only, minus some. The repertoire consists of 77,000 or so clones, with 65% to 85% occurring once and the leading ten covering roughly 1.4%. The rearrangement joins TRBV27 to TRBJ2-3; 7 bases are shared with TRBD2. The material sequenced was peripheral blood, taken from a patient treated with proton-based radiotherapy. The TCR comes from a man in his 60s with pancreatic cancer. The CDR3 region has the DNA TGTGCCAGCACCGTCCTGGGAGGGAGCACAGATACGCAGTATTTT. Residues: CASTVLGGSTDTQYF.